The 14 T cell receptor beta chains below all came from one sample that was sequenced in a study of beta chain features in type 1 diabetes. Every isolated RNA sample was fully reverse transcribed, so sequencing captured expressed TCRB transcripts. TCRdb keeps only in-frame clones here, not all; method: immunoSEQ multiplex PCR. The sample comprises around 500,000 clones, approximately 10% of which are singletons, and roughly 0.046% rests with the top ten. Sequencing was performed on naive CD4+ T cells from blood. These TCRs come from a woman aged 18-29 years in good health.

The genes are TRBV5-1 and TRBJ2-5, with no clear D. Trimming left V 0 bases short and J 5 bases short, with 14 bases between. Germline V gives CDR1 SGHRS, CDR2 YFSETQ. The CDR3 loop spans 15 amino acids. The CDR3 loop reads CASSLVSDGSETQYF. The CDR3, as DNA: TGCGCCAGCAGCTTGGTGTCCGATGGGTCCGAGACCCAGTACTTC. Full variable domain (rest looked up from reference TRBV5-1 and TRBJ2-5): KAGVTQTPRYLIKTRGQQVTLSCSPISGHRSVSWYQQTPGQGLQFLFEYFSETQRNKGNFPGRFSGRQFSNSRSEMNVSTLELGDSALYLCASSLVSDGSETQYFGPGTRLLVL.

This chain connects TRBV29-1 to TRBJ2-1, with 12 bases that match TRBD2. The V gene end was trimmed by 7 bases and the J gene end by 0 bases; junction bases not matched to a gene: 4. This CDR3 is built from 15 residues. Per the germline V gene, CDR1 is SQVTM and CDR2 is ANQGSEA. CDR3 amino acids: CSASGGARSYNEQFF. In DNA form, the CDR3 reads TGCAGCGCTAGCGGGGGGGCTCGCTCCTACAATGAGCAGTTCTTC.

The V gene is TRBV7-2, the J gene TRBJ2-1; a possible D gene is TRBD2 (5 bases). The CDR3 totals 15 residues. Trimming cost V 5 bases and J 9 bases, with 20 bases left between them. CDR1 is SGHTA, CDR2 FQGNSA, per germline. The CDR3 DNA reads TGTGCCAGCAGCACCACTCCCCTTCGAGGGCGTGAGCAGTTCTTC. Encoded protein: CASSTTPLRGREQFF.

The V gene is TRBV19, the J gene TRBJ2-3; 7 bases line up with TRBD2. The CDR3 has 14 residues. From germline, CDR1 is LNHDA and CDR2 SQIVND (reference sequence). With 7 bases clipped from V and 2 bases from J, the junction kept 6 bases outside the gene matches. The DNA for the CDR3 is TGTGCCAGTACCACGCTAGCGGACACAGATACGCAGTATTTT. Amino acid sequence: CASTTLADTDTQYF.

A few counts support this clone. The rearrangement uses TRBV7-2 and TRBJ2-5; a possible D gene is TRBD2 (5 bases). Germline values: CDR1 SGHTA, CDR2 FQGNSA. With 5 bases removed from V and 9 bases from J, the gap between germline ends came to 22 bases. CDR3 length equals 15 residues. The CDR3 loop is CASSPEVVAKAAQYF. DNA of the CDR3: TGTGCCAGCAGCCCCGAGGTGGTAGCCAAAGCGGCCCAGTACTTC.

This clone was recorded a few times. This sequence joins TRBV7-9 and TRBJ2-3; D gene ambiguous. CDR1 is SEHNR, CDR2 FQNEAQ, per germline (reference sequence). Between the trimmed V and J ends, which lost 0 bases and 4 bases, there was a span of 8 bases. The CDR3 totals 14 residues. This CDR3 is CASSLASVPDTQYF. CDR3 nucleotides: TGTGCCAGCAGCTTAGCTTCTGTTCCAGATACGCAGTATTTT.

This sequence joins TRBV7-9 and TRBJ1-1, with D hard to call. The ends were cut back, 5 bases at V and 6 bases at J, with 10 bases in the middle. CDR3 length: 12 amino acids. The V gene's germline CDR1 is SEHNR and CDR2 FQNEAQ (reference sequence). CDR3 DNA: TGTGCCAGCAGCCCTCCCGCCGCTGAAGCTTTCTTT. Translating gives CASSPPAAEAFF.

This chain connects TRBV25-1 to TRBJ2-1; TRBD2 is a possible D gene (6 bases). The CDR3 length is 13 residues. V was shortened by 6 bases and J by 8 bases, with 14 bases between the two germline ends. CDR1 is MGHDK, CDR2 SYGVNS, per germline. The CDR3 sequence: CASRAAGSDEQFF. The CDR3 nucleotides are TGTGCCAGCAGGGCCGCCGGGAGCGATGAGCAGTTCTTC.

V and J are TRBV7-2 and TRBJ1-2, with TRBD1 matching 9 bases. CDR1 SGHTA and CDR2 FQGNSA come from the germline V gene. Trimming cost V 4 bases and J 4 bases; bases outside gene matches: 7. This CDR3 contains 15 residues. CDR3 sequence reads: CASSSHRGRSYGYTF. DNA of the CDR3: TGTGCCAGCAGCTCCCACAGGGGGCGTTCCTATGGCTACACCTTC. Full variable domain (remainder filled in from reference TRBV7-2 and TRBJ1-2): GAGVSQSPSNKVTEKGKDVELRCDPISGHTALYWYRQSLGQGLEFLIYFQGNSAPDKSGLPSDRFSAERTGGSVSTLTIQRTQQEDSAVYLCASSSHRGRSYGYTFGSGTRLTVV.

This clone was seen only a few times. This chain connects TRBV25-1 to TRBJ2-1; D ambiguous. V was trimmed by 5 bases and J by 7 bases, leaving 12 bases between them. From germline, CDR1 is MGHDK and CDR2 SYGVNS. The CDR3 extends over 13 amino acids. This CDR3 is CASSSRNSNEQFF. CDR3 nucleotides: TGTGCCAGCAGTTCTCGCAACTCGAATGAGCAGTTCTTC.

Here the CDR3 DNA reads TGTGCCAGCAGCGATAGCGGAGAGACCCAGTACTTC. The encoded protein is CASSDSGETQYF. The chain joins TRBV2 to TRBJ2-5; maybe TRBD2 (6 bases). Germline V gives CDR1 SNHLY, CDR2 FYNNEI. This CDR3 has 12 amino acids. Trimming stripped 6 bases from V and 4 bases from J, with 9 bases between.

This clone was observed a few times. This sample also contains other DNA sequences that code for the same CDR3. The chain is built from TRBV7-9 and TRBJ1-2; D is perhaps TRBD1 (5 bases). V was pared by 2 bases and J by 8 bases, with 6 bases between. Germline assignment: CDR1 SEHNR and CDR2 FQNEAQ (reference sequence). CDR3 length: 11 amino acids. Here the CDR3 reads CASSLRGGYTF. The CDR3 DNA follows: TGTGCCAGCAGCTTAAGGGGAGGCTACACCTTC.

The chain joins TRBV29-1 to TRBJ1-2, with D maybe TRBD1 (5 bases). The CDR3 extends over 13 amino acids. Germline-derived CDR1 and CDR2 are SQVTM and ANQGSEA. V was shortened by 3 bases and J by 0 bases, with 8 bases between the two germline ends. The CDR3, as DNA: TGCAGCGTTGAGCCGGGACCTAACTATGGCTACACCTTC. Its protein is CSVEPGPNYGYTF. Full variable domain (missing parts from reference TRBV29-1 and TRBJ1-2): SAVISQKPSRDICQRGTSLTIQCQVDSQVTMMFWYRQQPGQSLTLIATANQGSEATYESGFVIDKFPISRPNLTFSTLTVSNMSPEDSSIYLCSVEPGPNYGYTFGSGTRLTVV.

This clone was observed a handful of times. This chain joins TRBV4-1 and TRBJ1-1, with D unclear. Germline assignment: CDR1 MGHRA and CDR2 YSYEKL. The CDR3 consists of 13 residues. Trimming left V 5 bases short and J 10 bases short, with 17 bases between. Written as DNA, the CDR3 is TGCGCCAGCAGCTTCTTGGGAACGGAGAGAGCTTTCTTT. This translates into CASSFLGTERAFF.